The text below deals with one T cell receptor beta chain. Its specificity is not known. The sample originates from a study of identifying expanded T cells in peripheral blood. Study-wide findings and caveats: Over about two and four weeks, about 15 and 18 clones changed, versus 1.2 between replicates. Variance in clone template counts between approximately 2-week samples significantly increased with total template count across all healthy donors.

The table came from immunoSEQ multiplex PCR; TCRdb's copy has only in-frame clones and leaves some out. The data show about 110,000 clones, around nine tenths seen once. Collection occurred without any documented infections or immune events in donors. V shed 0 bases and J 4 bases; nucleotides not matched to a gene: 13. The germline V gene has CDR1 SGHRS and CDR2 YFSETQ. The CDR3 contains 19 residues. The chain employs TRBV5-1 and TRBJ2-1; TRBD2 agrees at 10 bases. Sequenced input: blood. The TCR was taken from a person between 18 and 75 years old in good health. CDR3 residues: CASSLASSGGRPLYNEQFF. The CDR3 DNA is TGCGCCAGCAGCTTGGCGTCTAGCGGGGGCCGTCCCTTGTACAATGAGCAGTTCTTC.